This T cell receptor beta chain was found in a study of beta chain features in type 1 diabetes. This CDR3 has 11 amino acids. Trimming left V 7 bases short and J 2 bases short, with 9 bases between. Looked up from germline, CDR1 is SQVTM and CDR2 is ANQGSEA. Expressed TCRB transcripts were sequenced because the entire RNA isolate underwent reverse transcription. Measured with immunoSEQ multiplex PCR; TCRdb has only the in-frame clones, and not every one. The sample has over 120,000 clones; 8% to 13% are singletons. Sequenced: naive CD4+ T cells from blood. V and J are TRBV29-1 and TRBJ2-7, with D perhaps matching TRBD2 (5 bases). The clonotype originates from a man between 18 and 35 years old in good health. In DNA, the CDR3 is TGCAGCGCCGCCGGGACCTACGAGCAGTACTTC. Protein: CSAAGTYEQYF.